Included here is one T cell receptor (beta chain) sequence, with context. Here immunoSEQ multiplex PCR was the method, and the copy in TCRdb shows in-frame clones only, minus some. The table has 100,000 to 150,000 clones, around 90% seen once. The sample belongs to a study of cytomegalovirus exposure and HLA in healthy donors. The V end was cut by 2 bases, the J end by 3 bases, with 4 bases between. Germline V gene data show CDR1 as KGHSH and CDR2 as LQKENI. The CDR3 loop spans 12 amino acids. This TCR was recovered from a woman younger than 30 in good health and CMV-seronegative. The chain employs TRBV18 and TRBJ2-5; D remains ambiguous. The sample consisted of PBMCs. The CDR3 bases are TGTGCCAGCTCACCAGGAGAAGAGACCCAGTACTTC. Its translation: CASSPGEETQYF.